A selection of T cell receptor beta chains follows, all from one sample in a study of T cells after yellow fever vaccination. MiXCR, run by TCRdb on the 5' RACE reads, gives a single entry per CDR3 protein. The table records 300,000 to 350,000 distinct CDR3 sequences, around 4.4% of them present only once. The sample was PBMCs, taken 15 days after the yellow fever booster vaccination. The source of these receptors is a man between 18 and 29 years old who received the YFV17D yellow fever vaccine. Both conserved end residues are part of each CDR3. Fields, in order: J gene, clone size, V gene, D gene, CDR3 DNA, CDR3 protein. The D gene is left open where the match is weak. Rows give clone size only sometimes, using once, few, many, or a class for an expanded clone.

J: TRBJ2-1
size: -
V: TRBV7-9
D: TRBD2
DNA: TGTGCCAGCAGTTCTACTAGCGGGGGCTGGAATGAGCAGTTCTTC
CDR3: CASSSTSGGWNEQFF

J: TRBJ2-5
size: many
V: TRBV5-1
D: TRBD2
DNA: TGCGCCAGCAGCCCCCCCGTAGCGGGGGAAGAGACCCAGTACTTC
CDR3: CASSPPVAGEETQYF

J: TRBJ1-1
size: few
V: TRBV7-9
D: -
DNA: TGTGCCAGCAGCTTATCCAGAGAAGCTTTCTTT
CDR3: CASSLSREAFF

J: TRBJ1-2
size: many
V: TRBV4-3
D: -
DNA: TGCGCCAGCAGCCCGGGGATGTTGAACTATGGCTACACCTTC
CDR3: CASSPGMLNYGYTF

J: TRBJ1-2
size: many
V: TRBV20-1
D: TRBD1
DNA: TGCAGTGCTAGAGATCGAACGACAGGGGGAAACTATGGCTACACCTTC
CDR3: CSARDRTTGGNYGYTF

J: TRBJ2-5
size: few
V: TRBV29-1
D: TRBD1
DNA: TGCAGCGTTTCGCCGGGACAGATTAACCAAGAGACCCAGTACTTC
CDR3: CSVSPGQINQETQYF

J: TRBJ1-1
size: -
V: TRBV10-3
D: -
DNA: TGTGCCATCAGTGACACAGGCGGGCACACTGAAGCTTTCTTT
CDR3: CAISDTGGHTEAFF

J: TRBJ1-2
size: few
V: TRBV7-2
D: -
DNA: TGTGCCAGCAGTCTTGAAAGGACAGCCGACGGCTACACCTTC
CDR3: CASSLERTADGYTF

J: TRBJ1-5
size: many
V: TRBV18
D: TRBD1
DNA: TGTGCCAGCTCACCACAGGGGGCTGGCAATCAGCCCCAGCATTTT
CDR3: CASSPQGAGNQPQHF

J: TRBJ2-2
size: many
V: TRBV20-1
D: -
DNA: TGCAGTGCGCCGGGCCCACGGTGGGAGCTGTTTTTT
CDR3: CSAPGPRWELFF

J: TRBJ2-5
size: many
V: TRBV12-3/TRBV12-4
D: -
DNA: TGTGCCAGCAGTTTCAGGACGGCCCGTTCGGGGACCCAGTACTTC
CDR3: CASSFRTARSGTQYF

J: TRBJ1-6
size: few
V: TRBV27
D: -
DNA: TGTGCCAGCAGTTTAGGTTTTCGGGGACGCGCTAATTCACCCCTCCACTTT
CDR3: CASSLGFRGRANSPLHF

J: TRBJ2-1
size: -
V: TRBV29-1
D: -
DNA: TGCAGCGGAGGGGGACCCGGGAATGAGCAGTTCTTC
CDR3: CSGGGPGNEQFF

J: TRBJ1-5
size: many
V: TRBV7-2
D: -
DNA: TGTGCCAGCAGCTTAGGATTTGGAAATCAGCCCCAGCATTTT
CDR3: CASSLGFGNQPQHF

J: TRBJ2-5
size: many
V: TRBV7-2
D: -
DNA: TGTGCCAGCAGCGAAGATGCAGGGAGGATCGAGACCCAGTACTTC
CDR3: CASSEDAGRIETQYF

J: TRBJ2-7
size: many
V: TRBV6-2/TRBV6-3
D: -
DNA: TGTGCCAGCAGTTATATGGGGAACGAGCAGTACTTC
CDR3: CASSYMGNEQYF

J: TRBJ1-1
size: many
V: TRBV7-2
D: -
DNA: TGTGCCAGCAGCTTAGGGGGGAGTGGGACTGAAGCTTTCTTT
CDR3: CASSLGGSGTEAFF

J: TRBJ2-2
size: -
V: TRBV6-5
D: -
DNA: TGTGCCAGCGGGACTTCATACACCGGGGAGCTGTTTTTT
CDR3: CASGTSYTGELFF

J: TRBJ2-1
size: -
V: TRBV6-4
D: TRBD2
DNA: TGTGCCAGCAGTGACGCGGGGGTCGCCCAGGGAGGGCAGTTCTTC
CDR3: CASSDAGVAQGGQFF

J: TRBJ2-5
size: many
V: TRBV12-3/TRBV12-4
D: -
DNA: TGTGCCAGCAGTTCCGGGACGAATTGGCCAGAGACCCAGTACTTC
CDR3: CASSSGTNWPETQYF

J: TRBJ1-5
size: -
V: TRBV20-1
D: -
DNA: TGCAGTGCTAATCTCCCACGGGTCCCCAATCAGCCCCAGCATTTT
CDR3: CSANLPRVPNQPQHF

J: TRBJ2-4
size: few
V: TRBV18
D: TRBD1
DNA: TGTGCCAGCTCACCACCCGGGACAGGGTTCCTTGACCACATTCAGTACTTC
CDR3: CASSPPGTGFLDHIQYF

J: TRBJ2-7
size: -
V: TRBV12-3/TRBV12-4
D: TRBD2
DNA: TGTGCCAGCAGTTTTGGACGGGGGGGCCCCCACGAGCAGTACTTC
CDR3: CASSFGRGGPHEQYF

J: TRBJ2-5
size: few
V: TRBV7-9
D: -
DNA: TGTGCCAGCAGCCCCCAAACCCCCGTGGTTCAAGAGACCCAGTACTTC
CDR3: CASSPQTPVVQETQYF

J: TRBJ2-7
size: -
V: TRBV6-5
D: TRBD1
DNA: TGTGCCAGCAGTACGGACAGGGTTTGGCAGTACTTC
CDR3: CASSTDRVWQYF

J: TRBJ2-2
size: few
V: TRBV5-4
D: -
DNA: TGTGCCAGCAGCTTGGTTGAGGGAACCGGGGAGCTGTTTTTT
CDR3: CASSLVEGTGELFF

J: TRBJ2-1
size: -
V: TRBV11-2
D: -
DNA: TGTGCCAGCAGCGAGGTGATGTCGCTGGGCAATGAGCAGTTCTTC
CDR3: CASSEVMSLGNEQFF

J: TRBJ2-3
size: few
V: TRBV20-1
D: TRBD2
DNA: TGCAGTGCTAGTCTAACTAGCGGGGGGGCCGCAGATACGCAGTATTTT
CDR3: CSASLTSGGAADTQYF

J: TRBJ2-6
size: few
V: TRBV9
D: -
DNA: TGTGCCAGCAGCGTAGCTTTTGGGGGGGCCAACGTCCTGACTTTC
CDR3: CASSVAFGGANVLTF

J: TRBJ2-3
size: many
V: TRBV6-1
D: TRBD1
DNA: TGTGCCAGCAGACGGGACAGGCACACAGATACGCAGTATTTT
CDR3: CASRRDRHTDTQYF

J: TRBJ2-1
size: -
V: TRBV4-3
D: TRBD2
DNA: TGCGCCAGCAGCCAAGAGCCCAAGCGGGGTGGCTATGAGCAGTTCTTC
CDR3: CASSQEPKRGGYEQFF